This TCR beta chain was found in a study of Graves' ophthalmopathy and Graves' hyperthyroidism (dated by TCRdb to about 2018). Background for the entire study: Peripheral blood was collected at initial diagnosis, before any treatment. To tell Graves' ophthalmopathy apart from Graves' hyperthyroidism, and to predict which patients would progress to ophthalmopathy, the study relied on TCR beta repertoire signatures. In total, around 130 blood samples were TCR-sequenced: around 42 ophthalmopathy, approximately 75 hyperthyroidism and some 17 hyperthyroidism-to-ophthalmopathy patients. A discovery set of 90 to 100 patients (approximately 45 ophthalmopathy, 57 stable hyperthyroidism) was enrolled to explore V-J signatures distinguishing ophthalmopathy from hyperthyroidism. For independent validation, a separate cohort was made up of approximately 18 hyperthyroidism patients plus 17 patients who later progressed from hyperthyroidism to ophthalmopathy. In more than five hyperthyroidism patients, the T-cell repertoires found in thyroid tissue were compared with those found in blood. Following sample collection, hyperthyroidism patients were given methimazole at a starting dose of 30 mg daily, and ophthalmopathy patients were given high-dose intravenous methylprednisolone. For training and testing, the approximately 92 patients in the discovery cohort were randomly divided in a 7:3 ratio.

Taken from the germline V gene (reference sequence), the CDR1 and CDR2 loops are LNHNV and YYDKDF. Inclusive of the bounding cysteine and phenylalanine, the CDR3 is 14 residues long. Only the CDR3 DNA is retained, 42 bases long and in frame from the first base. Cut back by 1 base and 0 bases, the V and J ends lie 6 bases apart. Stable hyperthyroidism was defined as no progression to ophthalmopathy within 18 months of follow-up. Hyperthyroidism patients were newly diagnosed, were aged 18 to 65 years, and had a disease duration under 2 months. Patients with other autoimmune diseases, uncontrolled infections, pregnancy or lactation were excluded from the study. Diagnosis was based on clinical symptoms, serum thyroxine, TRAb, thyroid ultrasound and orbital computed tomography. PBMCs were isolated from 7.5 to 10 ml of fresh peripheral blood by Ficoll-Paque density gradient centrifugation. Total RNA was extracted using Trizol reagent, and RNA quality was checked on an Agilent 2100 Bioanalyzer.

This clonotype was recorded at least ten times. The target of this receptor is not known. No much larger clone is present one base from it, and per-base qualities are unavailable. Study-level results and caveats: The 13-signature model separated ophthalmopathy from stable hyperthyroidism with over 85% sensitivity and around 84% specificity in cross-validation, and 80%/75% in the test set. Most expanded thyroid clonotypes with a frequency above 0.001 also appeared in blood, which suggests that blood repertoires may reflect the immune response in the thyroid. No statistical method was used to predetermine the sample size, and group allocation was not hidden from the investigators. In validation, the model predicted ophthalmopathy progression with nearly 71% sensitivity and roughly 72% specificity; roughly 12 predicted patients were CT-confirmed with GO in a median of 6.5 months.

For repertoire sequencing, TCR beta CDR3 regions were amplified from RNA transcripts. The first round of RT-PCR was done with HTBI primers and the Qiagen OneStep RT-PCR kit, and was followed by a second round of multiplex PCR, then size selection and purification. Sequencing of the libraries was carried out on an Illumina HiSeq2000 in paired-end mode with 100 bp reads. Per the original workflow: SOAPnuke was used to process the reads, throwing out any read that had adapters, had uncalled bases, had a mean Phred below 15, or lacked an exact constant-primer or identifier match. High-quality paired reads were merged with COPE v1.2.5. Clonotypes were defined as unique nucleotide sequences and were aligned to IMGT TRB V, D and J references using MiTCR v1.1. Only V-J combinations with frequency above 0.0001 were analysed, covering approximately 99% of repertoires. A TCR clonal expansion and chaos score per V-J combination was defined as the ratio of F50 clonal expansion to chaos observed in the TCRdist matrix. Welch's t-statistics and random forest were used to narrow the features down to more than 10 V-J combinations, which were then fed into a naive Bayes classifier. Thyroid-blood repertoire similarity was quantified with the Morisita-Horn index. Clones were called with MiXCR by TCRdb after fastp trimmed the public reads at Q25, and only in-frame beta chains were retained. Identical CDR3 proteins give one entry, which carries the most common genes and DNA. Here the V and J calls rest on TCRdb's processing, not on the authors' analysis. The sample data list 350,000 to 450,000 distinct CDR3 sequences, and over 20% of these were observed just once. Under 3.5% of the sample is in the top ten clones.

Here the chain combines TRBV15 and TRBJ2-5; no D gene call is confident. The specimen sequenced was peripheral blood. The TCR was taken from a woman in her late teens or twenties with stable Graves' hyperthyroidism. Donor details come from another sample of the same person, matched by shared clones. The CDR3 loop reads CATSRGTYQETQYF. The DNA reads TGTGCCACCAGCAGAGGGACGTACCAAGAGACCCAGTACTTC.